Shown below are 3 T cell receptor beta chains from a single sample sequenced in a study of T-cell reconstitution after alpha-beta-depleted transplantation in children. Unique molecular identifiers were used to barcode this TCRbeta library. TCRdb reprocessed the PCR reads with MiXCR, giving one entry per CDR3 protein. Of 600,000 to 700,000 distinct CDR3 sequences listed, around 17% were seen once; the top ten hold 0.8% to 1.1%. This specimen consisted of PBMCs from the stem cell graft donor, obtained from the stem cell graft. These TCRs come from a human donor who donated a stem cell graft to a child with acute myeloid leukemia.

The CDR3 here is CASSELSGGNEQFF. The CDR3 DNA sequence: TGTGCCAGCAGTGAATTAAGCGGGGGGAATGAGCAGTTCTTC. The gene calls are TRBV6-1 and TRBJ2-1; TRBD2 matches at 9 bases. The germline CDR1 and CDR2 sequences are MNHNS and SASEGT. This CDR3 comprises 14 residues. With V trimmed by 2 bases and J by 7 bases, 3 bases remained unmatched.

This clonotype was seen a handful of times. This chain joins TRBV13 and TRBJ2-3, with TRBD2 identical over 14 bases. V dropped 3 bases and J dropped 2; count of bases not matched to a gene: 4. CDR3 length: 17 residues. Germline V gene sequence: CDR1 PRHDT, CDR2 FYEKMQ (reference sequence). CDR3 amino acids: CASSFGLAGGLTDTQYF. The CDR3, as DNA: TGTGCCAGCAGCTTCGGACTAGCGGGGGGACTCACAGATACGCAGTATTTT. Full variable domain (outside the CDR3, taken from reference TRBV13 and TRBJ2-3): AAGVIQSPRHLIKEKRETATLKCYPIPRHDTVYWYQQGPGQDPQFLISFYEKMQSDKGSIPDRFSAQQFSDYHSELNMSSLELGDSALYFCASSFGLAGGLTDTQYFGPGTRLTVL.

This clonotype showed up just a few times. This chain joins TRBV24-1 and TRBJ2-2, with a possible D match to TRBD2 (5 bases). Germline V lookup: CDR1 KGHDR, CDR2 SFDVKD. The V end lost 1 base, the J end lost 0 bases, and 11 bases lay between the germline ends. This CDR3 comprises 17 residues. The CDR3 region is CATSDFDGLANTGELFF. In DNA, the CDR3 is TGTGCCACCAGTGATTTTGATGGACTCGCGAACACCGGGGAGCTGTTTTTT.